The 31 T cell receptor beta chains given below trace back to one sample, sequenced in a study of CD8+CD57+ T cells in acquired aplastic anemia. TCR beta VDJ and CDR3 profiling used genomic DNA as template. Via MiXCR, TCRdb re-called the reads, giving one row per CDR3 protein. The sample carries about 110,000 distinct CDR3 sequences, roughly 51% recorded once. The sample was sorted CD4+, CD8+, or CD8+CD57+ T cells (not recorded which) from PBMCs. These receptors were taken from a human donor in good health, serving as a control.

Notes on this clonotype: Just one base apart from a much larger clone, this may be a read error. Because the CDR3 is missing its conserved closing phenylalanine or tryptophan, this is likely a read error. In nucleotides, the CDR3 is TGCGCCAGCAGCCAATCCCGGGGAAGCTCCTACAATGAGCAGTTCTGC. It translates to CASSQSRGSSYNEQFC. V and J are TRBV25-1 and TRBJ2-1, with a weak D call TRBD2 (5 bases). The CDR3 loop spans 16 amino acids. Germline values: CDR1 MGHDK, CDR2 SYGVNS.

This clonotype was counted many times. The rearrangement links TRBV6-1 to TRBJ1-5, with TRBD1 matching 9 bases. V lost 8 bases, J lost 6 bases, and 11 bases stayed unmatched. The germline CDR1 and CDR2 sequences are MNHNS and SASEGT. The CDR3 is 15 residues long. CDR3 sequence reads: CASGPSGTGFQPQHF. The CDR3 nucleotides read TGTGCCAGCGGGCCATCCGGGACAGGGTTTCAGCCCCAGCATTTT.

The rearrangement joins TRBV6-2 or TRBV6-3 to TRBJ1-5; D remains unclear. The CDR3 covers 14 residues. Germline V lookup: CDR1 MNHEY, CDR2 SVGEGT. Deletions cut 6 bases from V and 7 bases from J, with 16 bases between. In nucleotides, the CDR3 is TGTGCCAGCAGACTACTATTGGGATCGCAGCCCCAGCATTTT. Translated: CASRLLLGSQPQHF.

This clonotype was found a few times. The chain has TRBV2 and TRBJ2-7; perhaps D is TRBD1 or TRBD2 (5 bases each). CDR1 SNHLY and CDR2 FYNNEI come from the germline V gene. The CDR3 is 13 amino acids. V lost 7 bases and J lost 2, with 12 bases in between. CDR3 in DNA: TGTGCCAGCATGGGGACGGGGCCCTACGAGCAGTACTTC. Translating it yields CASMGTGPYEQYF.

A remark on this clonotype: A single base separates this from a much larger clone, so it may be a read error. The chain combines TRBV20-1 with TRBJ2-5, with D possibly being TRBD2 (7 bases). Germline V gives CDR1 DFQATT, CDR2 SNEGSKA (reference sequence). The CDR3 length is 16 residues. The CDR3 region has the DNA TGCACTGCTAGAGATGTAGGAGGGGGGGCCGGGGAGACCCAGTACTTC. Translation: CTARDVGGGAGETQYF.

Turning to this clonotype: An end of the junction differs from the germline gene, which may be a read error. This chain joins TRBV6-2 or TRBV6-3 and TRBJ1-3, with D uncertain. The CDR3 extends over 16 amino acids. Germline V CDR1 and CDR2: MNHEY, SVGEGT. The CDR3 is CVSSYVAGISGNTIYF. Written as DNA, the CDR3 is TGTGTCAGCAGTTATGTGGCGGGGATCTCTGGAAACACCATATATTTT.

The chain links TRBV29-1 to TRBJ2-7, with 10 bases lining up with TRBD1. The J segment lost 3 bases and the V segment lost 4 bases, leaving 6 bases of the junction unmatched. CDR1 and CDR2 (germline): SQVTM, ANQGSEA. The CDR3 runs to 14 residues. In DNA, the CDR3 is TGCAGCGTTGTGGTGGGGGACAGGGGCTACGAGCAGTACTTC. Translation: CSVVVGDRGYEQYF.

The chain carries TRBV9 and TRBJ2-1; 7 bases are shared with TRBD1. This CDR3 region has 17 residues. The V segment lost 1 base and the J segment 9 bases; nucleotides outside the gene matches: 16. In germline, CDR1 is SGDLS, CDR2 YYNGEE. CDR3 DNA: TGTGCCAGCAGCGTACGGGGACAGCCAGTTCCCTTGGGTGAGCAGTTCTTC. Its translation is CASSVRGQPVPLGEQFF.

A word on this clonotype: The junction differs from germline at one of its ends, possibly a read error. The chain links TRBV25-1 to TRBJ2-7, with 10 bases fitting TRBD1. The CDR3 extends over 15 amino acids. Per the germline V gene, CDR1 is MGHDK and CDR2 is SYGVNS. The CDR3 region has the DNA TGTGCCATCAGTGAATCCGACAGGGGGCCTGAAGAGCAGTACTTC. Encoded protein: CAISESDRGPEEQYF.

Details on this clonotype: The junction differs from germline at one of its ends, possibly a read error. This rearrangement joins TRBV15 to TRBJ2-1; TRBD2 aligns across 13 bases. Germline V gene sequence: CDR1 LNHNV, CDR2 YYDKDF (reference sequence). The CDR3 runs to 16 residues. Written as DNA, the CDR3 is TGTGCCACCAGCAGAGATAGACAGGGACTAGCGGGAAGTCTGTCCTTC. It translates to CATSRDRQGLAGSLSF.

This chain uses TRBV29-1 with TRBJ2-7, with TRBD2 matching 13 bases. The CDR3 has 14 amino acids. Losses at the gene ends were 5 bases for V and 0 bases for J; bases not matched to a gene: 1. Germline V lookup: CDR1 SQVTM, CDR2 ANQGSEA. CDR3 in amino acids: CSVRTSGSSYEQYF. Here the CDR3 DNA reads TGCAGCGTTAGGACTAGCGGGAGCTCCTACGAGCAGTACTTC.

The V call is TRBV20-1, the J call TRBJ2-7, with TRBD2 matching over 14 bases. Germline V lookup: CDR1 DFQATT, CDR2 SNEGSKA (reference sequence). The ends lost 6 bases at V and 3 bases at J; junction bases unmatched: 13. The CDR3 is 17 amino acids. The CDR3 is CSAYLPGTSGGGYEQYF. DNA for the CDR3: TGCAGTGCCTACCTACCCGGGACTAGCGGGGGCGGCTACGAGCAGTACTTC.

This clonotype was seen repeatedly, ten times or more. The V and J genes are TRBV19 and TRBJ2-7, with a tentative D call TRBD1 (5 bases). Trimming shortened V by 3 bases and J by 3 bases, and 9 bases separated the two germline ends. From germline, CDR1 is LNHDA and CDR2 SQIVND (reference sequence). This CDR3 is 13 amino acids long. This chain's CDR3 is CASSIFDSYEQYF. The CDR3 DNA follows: TGTGCCAGTAGTATCTTCGACAGCTACGAGCAGTACTTC.

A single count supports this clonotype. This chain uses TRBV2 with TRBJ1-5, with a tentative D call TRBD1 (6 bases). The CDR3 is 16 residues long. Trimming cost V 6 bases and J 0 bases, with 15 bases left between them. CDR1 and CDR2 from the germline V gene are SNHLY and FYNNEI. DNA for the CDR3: TGTGCCAGCAGGCGATGGGACACCGATAGCAATCAGCCCCAGCATTTT. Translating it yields CASRRWDTDSNQPQHF.

In DNA, the CDR3 is TGTGCCAGCAGTCTTACTCCCCGGGACAGGGGGACTGAGCAGTACTTC. Amino acids: CASSLTPRDRGTEQYF. The chain recombines TRBV25-1 with TRBJ2-7, with 11 bases that match TRBD1. The J segment lost 7 bases and the V segment lost 5 bases, leaving 13 bases of the junction unmatched. This CDR3 region has 16 residues. CDR1 and CDR2 from the germline V gene are MGHDK and SYGVNS.

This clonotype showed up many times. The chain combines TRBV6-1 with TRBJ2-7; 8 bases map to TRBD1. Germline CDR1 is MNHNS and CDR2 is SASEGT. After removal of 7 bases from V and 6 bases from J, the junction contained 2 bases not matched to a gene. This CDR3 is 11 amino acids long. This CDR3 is CASTTGGEQYF. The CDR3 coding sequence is TGTGCCAGCACCACAGGGGGCGAGCAGTACTTC.

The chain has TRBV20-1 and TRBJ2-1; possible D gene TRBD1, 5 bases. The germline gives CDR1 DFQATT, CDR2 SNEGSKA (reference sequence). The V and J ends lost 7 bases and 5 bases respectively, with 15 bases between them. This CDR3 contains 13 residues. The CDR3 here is CSVAAGPNNEQFF. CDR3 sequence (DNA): TGCAGTGTTGCGGCAGGGCCTAACAATGAGCAGTTCTTC.

For the CDR3, the DNA is TGTGCCAGCAGCTTGGATTGGACAGGGGGCGAGCAGTACTTC. Translation gives CASSLDWTGGEQYF. The chain combines TRBV11-2 with TRBJ2-7; 10 positions match TRBD1. Germline CDR1 reads SGHAT; CDR2 reads FQNNGV. The V segment lost 3 bases and the J segment 6 bases; nucleotides outside the gene matches: 5. The CDR3 length is 14 residues.

CDR3 nucleotide sequence: TGTGCCAGCAGCTTCCTAGCGGGAGGGTCCTACGAGCAGTACTTC. It encodes CASSFLAGGSYEQYF. The genes are TRBV7-3 and TRBJ2-7; 12 positions agree with TRBD2. CDR3 length equals 15 residues. J lost 1 base, V lost 3 bases, and 1 base had no gene match. Germline CDR1 SGHTA, CDR2 FQGTGA.

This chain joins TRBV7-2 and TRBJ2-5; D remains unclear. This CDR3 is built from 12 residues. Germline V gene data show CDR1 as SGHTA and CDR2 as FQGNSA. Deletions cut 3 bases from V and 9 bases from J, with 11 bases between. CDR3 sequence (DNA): TGTGCCAGCAGCTTGGCTAGGGCGCCCCAGTACTTC. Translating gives CASSLARAPQYF.

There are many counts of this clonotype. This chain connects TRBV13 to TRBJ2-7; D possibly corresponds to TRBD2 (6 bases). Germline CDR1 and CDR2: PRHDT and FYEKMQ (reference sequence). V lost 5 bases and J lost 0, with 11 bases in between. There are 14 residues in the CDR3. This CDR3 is CASSPGGSSYEQYF. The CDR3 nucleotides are TGTGCCAGCAGCCCTGGAGGGAGCTCCTACGAGCAGTACTTC.

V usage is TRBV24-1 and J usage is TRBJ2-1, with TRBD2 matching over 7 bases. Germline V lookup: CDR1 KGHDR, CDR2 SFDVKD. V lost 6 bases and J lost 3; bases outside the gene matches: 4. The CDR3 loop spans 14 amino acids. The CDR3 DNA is TGTGCCACCAGTACTAGCGTAGGCTACAATGAGCAGTTCTTC. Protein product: CATSTSVGYNEQFF.

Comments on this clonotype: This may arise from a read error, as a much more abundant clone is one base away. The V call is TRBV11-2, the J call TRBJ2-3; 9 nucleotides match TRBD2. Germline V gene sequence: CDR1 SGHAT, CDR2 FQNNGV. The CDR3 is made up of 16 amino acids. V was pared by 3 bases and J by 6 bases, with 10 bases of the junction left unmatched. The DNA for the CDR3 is TGTGCCAGCAGCTTCAGCCTAGCGGGGTTGAGGGATACGCAGTATTTT. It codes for CASSFSLAGLRDTQYF.

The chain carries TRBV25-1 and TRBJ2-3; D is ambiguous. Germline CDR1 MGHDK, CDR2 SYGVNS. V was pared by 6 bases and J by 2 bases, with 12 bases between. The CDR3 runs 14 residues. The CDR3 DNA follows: TGTGCCAGCAGGGGCCTTGTCAACACAGATACGCAGTATTTT. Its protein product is CASRGLVNTDTQYF.

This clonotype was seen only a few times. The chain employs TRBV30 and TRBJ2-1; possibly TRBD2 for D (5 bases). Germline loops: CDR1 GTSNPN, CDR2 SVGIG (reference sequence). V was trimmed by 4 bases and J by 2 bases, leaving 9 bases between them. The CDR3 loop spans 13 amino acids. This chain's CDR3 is CAWTGSPYNEQFF. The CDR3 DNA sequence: TGTGCCTGGACGGGATCCCCCTACAATGAGCAGTTCTTC.

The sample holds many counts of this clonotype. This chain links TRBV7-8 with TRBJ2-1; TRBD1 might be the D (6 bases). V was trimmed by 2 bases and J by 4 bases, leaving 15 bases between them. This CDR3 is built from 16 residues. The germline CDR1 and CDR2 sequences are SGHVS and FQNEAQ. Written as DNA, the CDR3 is TGTGCCAGCAGCTTAAGTTTTGCAGGGACATACAATGAGCAGTTCTTC. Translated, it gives CASSLSFAGTYNEQFF.

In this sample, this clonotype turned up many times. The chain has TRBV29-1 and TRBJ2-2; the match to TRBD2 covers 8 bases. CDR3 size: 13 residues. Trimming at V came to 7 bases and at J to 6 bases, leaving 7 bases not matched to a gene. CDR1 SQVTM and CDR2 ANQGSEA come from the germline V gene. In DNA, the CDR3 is TGCAGCGGTTACGGGGGGGTCTCCGGGGAGCTGTTTTTT. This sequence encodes CSGYGGVSGELFF.

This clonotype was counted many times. This CDR3 is CASSLEAGGETQYF. The CDR3 DNA reads as TGTGCCAGCAGCTTAGAGGCGGGAGGGGAGACCCAGTACTTC. V usage is TRBV7-8 and J usage is TRBJ2-5; 9 bases fit TRBD2. J was trimmed by 5 bases and V by 1 base; bases with no gene match: 2. This CDR3 comprises 14 residues. CDR1 SGHVS and CDR2 FQNEAQ come from the germline V gene.

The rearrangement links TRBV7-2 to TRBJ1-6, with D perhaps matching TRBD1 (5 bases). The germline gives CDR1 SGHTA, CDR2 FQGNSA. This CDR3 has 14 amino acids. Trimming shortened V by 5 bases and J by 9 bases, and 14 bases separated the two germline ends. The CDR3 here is CASSLNYGGSPLHF. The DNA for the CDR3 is TGTGCCAGCAGCCTAAACTATGGGGGTTCACCCCTCCACTTT.

The CDR3 DNA is TGCAGCGTGAAGACTAGCGGGGGGGCCCTCCATAGGGAGCAGTACTTC. Translated: CSVKTSGGALHREQYF. The rearrangement joins TRBV29-1 to TRBJ2-7; 14 bases match TRBD2. The trim removed 6 bases at V and 7 bases at J, leaving 14 bases unmatched. CDR1 and CDR2 from the germline V gene are SQVTM and ANQGSEA. The CDR3 has 16 residues.

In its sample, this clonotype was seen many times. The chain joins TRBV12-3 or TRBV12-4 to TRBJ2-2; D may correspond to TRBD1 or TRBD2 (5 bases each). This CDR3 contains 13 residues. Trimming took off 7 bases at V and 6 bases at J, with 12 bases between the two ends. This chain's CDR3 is CASIDQGPGELFF. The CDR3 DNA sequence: TGTGCCAGCATCGACCAGGGACCCGGGGAGCTGTTTTTT.